This T cell receptor (beta chain) was retrieved from a study of cytomegalovirus exposure and HLA in healthy donors (dated by TCRdb to 2016 to 2017). Concerning the study at large: An earlier analysis of approximately 640 of the donors reported 250 to 300 Gb of sequence data and roughly 100 million unique TCR beta sequences from about 180 million T cells. An early release that covered more than 550 HLA-typed donors contained approximately 300 gigabases of sequencing data and about 84 million unique TCR sequences. Of the 300 to 400 genotyped donors, approximately 82% fell in the genetic ancestry cluster associated with self-reported Caucasian donors. The study aimed to test whether cataloging public T cell receptors could reveal signatures of past pathogen exposure. The study profiled the T cell repertoires of fewer than 850 subjects by immunosequencing and related them to cytomegalovirus serostatus. Besides the first cohort of around 670 subjects, a separate validation cohort made up of 90 to 150 different subjects was used. The study combined high-throughput TCR immunosequencing, statistical association of individual TCRs with disease status, and machine learning to predict cytomegalovirus infection status. A later analysis re-examined previously published TCR beta repertoires from about 700 donors and added high-resolution HLA genotyping to investigate patterns of TCR occurrence. Rather than using new phenotypic data, the later analysis identified candidate immune exposures from TCR beta sequences and from how often those sequences occurred across donors. An earlier analysis of around 640 of the donors used high-throughput TCR beta sequencing to judge whether each TCR beta V gene segment behaved as functional or pseudogenic. Donor age, sex, ethnicity and CMV serostatus were compiled together with the repertoire data. In a later genetic analysis, genome-wide SNP genotypes for about three fifths of the roughly 670 donors were used, and that subset was treated as a discovery cohort. All discovery cohort repertoires had been generated on a single sequencing platform. HLA typing included class I and class II loci at four-digit resolution. The number of donors typed differed by locus, with 629-630 for A, B, C, DRB1 and DQB1, 522 for DQA1, approximately 570 for DPA1, and about 450 for DPB1. Several DR-DQ haplotypes were treated as single units for association and clustering because of strong linkage in the cohort. Across around 400 genotyped donors of the cohort, an average of roughly 250,000 unique TCR beta nucleotide sequences per donor were sequenced, and around 19% of those sequences were non-productive. Beyond this particular receptor, the publication reports: At a false discovery rate of 0.05, a later analysis linked under 20,000 TCR beta sequences to specific HLA alleles. CMV serostatus was the only immune exposure information available for the cohort. The classifier was reported to diagnose cytomegalovirus status with high specificity and sensitivity in both the original and validation cohorts. Broadly in line with IMGT annotations, most TCR beta V segments showed up in productive rearrangements about 90% or about 30% of the time in an earlier analysis of a few hundred of the donors. Compared with the roughly 670-donor mean, donors in an Asian-associated ancestry cluster had fewer N-insertions in productive TCRs, according to a later genetic analysis. This cohort had only TCR beta chains sequenced, and the lack of alpha or paired-chain data limited which features could be detected. Several of the top co-occurrence clusters appeared to be linked to parvovirus B19, influenza, CMV and Epstein-Barr virus, according to a later analysis. A further reported finding was that TCR beta sequences accurately predicted the HLA-A and HLA-B alleles for most subjects in the first cohort. According to the authors, the approach could potentially be generalized to other disease states and immunological phenotypes. In a later analysis, TCR association rates were found to vary across HLA loci, with the most associated TCRs seen for DRB1 alleles and the fewest for HLA-C alleles. Roughly uniform sequencing depth across donors was assumed in presence/absence analyses, although this assumption may not hold. When HLA alleles, especially DR and DQ, strongly co-occurred, attributing TCR associations to individual alleles was difficult. An association between a missense DCLRE1C variant and V-gene and J-gene trimming of TCR beta chains was found in a later genetic analysis and replicated in an independent cohort. Correlated functional status among segregating V segments might be attributable to linkage disequilibrium, but an unknown experimental factor could not be ruled out. A later analysis found that HLA-associated TCR beta chains were more clonally expanded and had lower generation probabilities than equally common non-associated chains. In the study, roughly 160 TCR beta chains were listed as associated with cytomegalovirus. The sequencing pipeline was judged likely to have produced a cluster of highly shared sequence variants as a technical artifact. Three of the identified cytomegalovirus-associated TCR beta chains were confirmed in vitro to be specific for cytomegalovirus antigens. Most TCR sequences were observed very rarely across donors, whereas some public TCRs were present in many individuals. The earlier analysis of fewer than 750 of the donors excluded roughly 17 rarely observed V segments, including chromosome 9 orphons, because counts were too low. HLA typing was unavailable for some donors at each locus, so association tests used only the typed subset. A later analysis found that most CMV-associated TCR beta chains appeared HLA-restricted, with HLA associations seemingly driven largely by CMV exposure.

The method was the immunoSEQ multiplex PCR assay. A mixture of 60 forward primers for TCR Vbeta segments and 13 reverse primers for TCR Jbeta segments was used in the multiplex PCR. Amplification of the CDR3 region of rearranged TCR beta genes was performed with a multiplex PCR assay on genomic DNA. On the Illumina HiSeq System, the amplified TCR beta libraries were sequenced as 87-base-pair reads. The study's own analysis went as follows. A later analysis counted 75 million to 100 million unique TCR beta chains across the 666 repertoires, and some 12 million of these chains were shared by at least two donors. Raw reads were error-corrected and collapsed into unique sequences with a nearest-neighbor algorithm that merged closely related sequences to remove PCR and sequencing errors. Alignment of CDR3 sequences to IMGT reference sequences was used to assign V, D and J gene segments. For a sequence to be retained, a match of at least six nucleotides was required to both a V gene segment and a J gene segment. A rearrangement was called productive if the CDR3 had no stop codons and remained in frame with V and J, and every other rearrangement was called non-productive. CDR3 was defined according to IMGT convention as the region running from the second conserved V-encoded cysteine to the conserved J-encoded phenylalanine. Sequences without an unambiguous match to a single V gene segment were excluded from the earlier analysis of several hundred of the donors. In an earlier analysis of several hundred of the donors, V segments were called functional above 56.7% productive rearrangements and were called segregating when the between-donor standard deviation exceeded 5%. A statistical classification framework was built to diagnose cytomegalovirus status from the catalog of TCR beta chain sequences. V and J gene assignment, in a later analysis, came from comparing TCR nucleotide sequences with IMGT/GENE-DB human TR gene sequences. A later analysis assigned CDR3 sequences and most-parsimonious VDJ recombination scenarios with the TCRdist pipeline. In a later analysis, each TCR beta chain was defined by its CDR3 amino acid sequence together with its V-gene family, and reads without a unique V-gene family were excluded. A later analysis removed 600 or so highly shared, low-generation-probability nucleotide sequences to deal with suspected cross-contamination and a sequencing artifact. In a later analysis, a clonal expansion index for each public chain was calculated from normalized within-repertoire ranks of inferred template counts. A later analysis computed generation probabilities with a VDJ recombination model fitted to out-of-frame rearrangements, and checked the results against IGoR. A later analysis scored TCR-TCR, TCR-HLA and TCR-CMV co-occurrence with hypergeometric tests, applying a repertoire-size bias correction to TCR pairs. To estimate false discovery rates, a later analysis permuted the HLA or CMV assignments 20 times. In a later analysis, co-occurring TCRs were grouped with DBSCAN, and TCRdist sequence similarity was added when clustering was performed within HLA-allele-positive subsets. Co-occurrence clustering excluded repertoires with fewer than 30,000 or more than 120,000 public chains, plus five with anomalous nucleotide sharing. The immuneACCESS repertoire file appears here via TCRdb, limited to in-frame rearrangements. These files lack a portion of the clones; in checked studies, under half of the deficit traces to unresolved V genes, and the cause of the others is not known. That table supplies the V and J calls and clone size; D and trimming were determined from the DNA. This sample has around 64,000 clones in its table, and around four fifths of those were observed once. The top ten clones comprise over 20% of the sample.

In total, 600 or so healthy bone marrow donors made up the cohort. At the time of sampling, all cohort members were nominally healthy, though unrecorded immune exposures were likely present. The donor tested CMV seropositive and was one of the 289 seropositive cohort members. Each donor provided a peripheral blood sample, and peripheral blood mononuclear cells were used for TCR beta sequencing. Genomic DNA extraction from the blood cell samples was performed with the Qiagen DNeasy Blood Extraction Kit. To note about this clone: What antigen it recognizes has not been identified. Within one base of it there is no much larger clone, and no base qualities were kept.

The sequence came from a woman aged 25 to 45 in good health and CMV-seropositive. Sample: PBMCs.

The DNA sequence is TGCGCCAGCAGCCGGGACAGGACCACAGATACGCAGTATTTT. This sequence encodes CASSRDRTTDTQYF. The V gene is TRBV10-1 and the J gene is TRBJ2-3; TRBD1 aligns with 8 central bases. Trimming removed 6 bases from V and 2 bases from J; the gene matches leave 4 bases unexplained. The germline V gene (reference sequence) specifies WNHNN as CDR1 and SYGVQD as CDR2. Spanning cysteine to phenylalanine, the CDR3 consists of 14 amino acids. Of all the DNA, just the CDR3 is kept, 42 bases in frame from base 1.